There are many counts of the clone carrying this T cell receptor beta chain. Antigen: not known. Building the TCR beta libraries relied on iRepertoire HTBI primers, and CDR3 regions underwent Arm-PCR. A single record per CDR3 protein comes from TCRdb applying MiXCR to the multiplex PCR reads. This table has about 470,000 distinct CDR3 sequences, about 22% appearing once. The time point here: persistent/refractory GD, antithyroid drugs over 5 years with positive TRAb. The TCR library was prepared using RNA isolated from PBMCs. This CDR3 is 12 amino acids long. V lost 3 bases and J 5 bases, leaving 10 bases between the germline ends. Germline loops: CDR1 DFQATT, CDR2 SNEGSKA (reference sequence). These data belong to a study of regulatory T cells in long-lasting Graves disease. Study-wide findings and caveats: Persistent disease preferred TRBV28, TRBJ1-2 and TRBJ2-5.

The sequenced sample was peripheral blood mononuclear cells (PBMCs), obtained when the disease was refractory, from a patient treated with antithyroid drugs. The source of this sequence is a female donor with Graves disease. This chain joins TRBV20-1 and TRBJ2-5, with D maybe TRBD2 (5 bases). This CDR3 is CSASRGGETQYF. CDR3 bases: TGCAGTGCTAGTCGGGGTGGGGAGACCCAGTACTTC.